The 9 T cell receptor beta chains given below trace back to one sample, sequenced in a study of prognosis after radiotherapy for stage I lung cancer. TCR beta CDR3 was amplified from genomic DNA by two-round multiplex PCR. Each TRBV and TRBJ gene had its own primer in the first PCR round. TCRdb recomputed calls from the multiplex PCR reads with MiXCR, one row per CDR3 protein. The data contain over 20,000 distinct CDR3 sequences, 35% to 45% of them singletons. Specimen: PBMCs, collected before or after stereotactic body radiation therapy (not recorded which). The receptor set was obtained from a donor aged 50 or older with non-small cell lung cancer.

This clonotype was observed at least ten times. This rearrangement joins TRBV4-1 to TRBJ1-4; D is undetermined. CDR3 length: 13 residues. Germline CDR1 and CDR2: MGHRA and YSYEKL. Trimming took off 2 bases at V and 8 bases at J, with 9 bases between the two ends. The chain's CDR3 is CASSQRHGEKLFF. CDR3 coding DNA: TGCGCCAGCAGCCAACGACATGGGGAAAAACTGTTTTTT.

About this clonotype: This sequence may be a read error, since a much larger clone differs from it by one base. The V gene is TRBV3-1, the J gene TRBJ2-7, with 7 bases aligning to TRBD2. V dropped 7 bases and J dropped 1; count of bases not matched to a gene: 7. The CDR3 spans 14 residues. The V gene's germline CDR1 is LGHDT and CDR2 YNNKEL (reference sequence). The CDR3 is CASIPGLVSYEQYF. The DNA of the CDR3 is TGTGCCAGCATCCCCGGACTAGTTTCCTACGAGCAGTACTTC.

This clonotype is medium-sized within its sample. V gene TRBV7-8 combines with J gene TRBJ2-7, with a tentative D call TRBD1 (9 bases). Germline CDR1 and CDR2: SGHVS and FQNEAQ. The V end was cut by 4 bases, the J end by 4 bases, with 17 bases between. This CDR3 is built from 15 residues. This CDR3 reads CASSYTGGTGYEQYF. CDR3 DNA: TGTGCCAGCAGCTATACGGGGGGGACAGGGTACGAGCAGTACTTC.

This clonotype was counted many times. This sequence joins TRBV28 and TRBJ2-7, with D perhaps matching TRBD1 (6 bases). Germline CDR1 is MDHEN and CDR2 is SYDVKM. With 11 bases removed from V and 0 bases from J, the gap between germline ends came to 26 bases. This CDR3 comprises 17 residues. DNA for the CDR3: TGTGCCCCCCACAGGGAAGTGGGGCTAGCCGACTCCTACGAGCAGTACTTC. Translating gives CAPHREVGLADSYEQYF.

Regarding this clonotype: A far more abundant clone sits one base away, making this likely a read error. In DNA form, the CDR3 reads TGTGCCAGCAGTTCCCCTGGGACCGGGGAGCCGTTTTTT. Its protein is CASSSPGTGEPFF. The chain carries TRBV6-9 and TRBJ2-2; either TRBD1 or TRBD2 may fit D (5 bases each). Germline V gene sequence: CDR1 MNHGY, CDR2 SVAAGI. This CDR3 comprises 13 residues.

Ten or more counts support this clonotype. The CDR3 loop reads CATSDRDQPQHF. The CDR3 DNA reads as TGTGCCACCAGTGACCGGGATCAGCCCCAGCATTTT. The chain joins TRBV24-1 to TRBJ1-5; no reliable D call. Deletions cut 4 bases from V and 5 bases from J, with 5 bases between. The CDR3 runs to 12 residues. CDR1 is KGHDR and CDR2 is SFDVKD in the germline V gene.

This clonotype was counted many times. The genes are TRBV9 and TRBJ2-7; no definite D call. V lost 2 bases to trimming and J lost 2 bases, with 14 bases between them. Germline V gene sequence: CDR1 SGDLS, CDR2 YYNGEE. This CDR3 has 15 amino acids. The chain's CDR3 is CASSVSTGTTYEQYF. As DNA, the CDR3 is TGTGCCAGCAGCGTTAGTACGGGTACAACCTACGAGCAGTACTTC.

In its sample, this clonotype was seen many times. The chain uses TRBV11-3 and TRBJ1-2; D is possibly TRBD1 (6 bases). V lost 4 bases to trimming and J lost 4 bases, with 13 bases between them. The CDR3 has 14 amino acids. Germline-derived CDR1 and CDR2 are SGHNT and YENEEA. The CDR3 nucleotides are TGTGCCAGCAGCTCAAATACAGGGCTCTATGGCTACACCTTC. Residues: CASSSNTGLYGYTF.

This clonotype was counted at least ten times. V gene TRBV3-1 combines with J gene TRBJ1-1; D is unresolved. The CDR3 consists of 14 residues. Germline-derived CDR1 and CDR2 are LGHDT and YNNKEL (reference sequence). The V gene lost 4 bases and the J gene lost 5 bases, with 14 bases spanning the gap. For the CDR3, the DNA is TGTGCCAGCAGCCTTATGGCGGGGAGAACTGAAGCTTTCTTT. Translated, it gives CASSLMAGRTEAFF.